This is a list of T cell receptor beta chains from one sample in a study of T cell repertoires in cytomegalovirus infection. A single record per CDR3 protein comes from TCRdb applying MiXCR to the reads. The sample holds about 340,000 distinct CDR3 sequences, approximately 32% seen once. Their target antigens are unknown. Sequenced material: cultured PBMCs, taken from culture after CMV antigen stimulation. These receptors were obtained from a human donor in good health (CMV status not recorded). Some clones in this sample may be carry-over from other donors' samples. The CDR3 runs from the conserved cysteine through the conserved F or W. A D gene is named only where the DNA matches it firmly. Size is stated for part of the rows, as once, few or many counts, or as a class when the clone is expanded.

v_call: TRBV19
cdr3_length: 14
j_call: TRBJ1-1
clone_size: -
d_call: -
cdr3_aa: CASSPPGKNTEAFF
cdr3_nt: TGTGCCAGTAGCCCTCCGGGAAAGAACACTGAAGCTTTCTTT

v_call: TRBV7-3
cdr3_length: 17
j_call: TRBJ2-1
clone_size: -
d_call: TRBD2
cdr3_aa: CASSHGLAGGRYNEQFF
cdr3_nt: TGTGCCAGCAGTCATGGACTAGCGGGAGGGAGGTACAATGAGCAGTTCTTC

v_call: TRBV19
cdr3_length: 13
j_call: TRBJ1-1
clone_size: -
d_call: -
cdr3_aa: CASSEYQNTEAFF
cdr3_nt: TGTGCCAGTAGTGAGTACCAGAACACTGAAGCTTTCTTT

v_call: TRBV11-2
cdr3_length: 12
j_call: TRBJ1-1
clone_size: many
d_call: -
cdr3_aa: CASSLVGGEAFF
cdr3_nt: TGTGCCAGCAGCTTAGTGGGGGGTGAAGCTTTCTTT

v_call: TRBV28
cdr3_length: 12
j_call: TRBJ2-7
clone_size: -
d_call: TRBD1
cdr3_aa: CASSPTGLEQYF
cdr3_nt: TGTGCCAGCAGCCCGACAGGGCTCGAGCAGTACTTC

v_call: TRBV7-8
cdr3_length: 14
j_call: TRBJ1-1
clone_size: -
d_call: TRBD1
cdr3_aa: CASSTGQGQTEAFF
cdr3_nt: TGTGCCAGCAGCACGGGACAGGGTCAGACTGAAGCTTTCTTT

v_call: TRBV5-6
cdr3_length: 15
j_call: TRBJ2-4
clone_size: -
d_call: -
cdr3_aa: CASSRPPGFKNIQYF
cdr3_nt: TGTGCCAGCAGCCGACCGCCGGGTTTCAAAAACATTCAGTACTTC

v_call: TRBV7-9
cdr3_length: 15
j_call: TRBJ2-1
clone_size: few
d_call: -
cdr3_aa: CASSPLGGGDNEQFF
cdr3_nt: TGTGCCAGCAGCCCCCTCGGGGGAGGCGACAATGAGCAGTTCTTC

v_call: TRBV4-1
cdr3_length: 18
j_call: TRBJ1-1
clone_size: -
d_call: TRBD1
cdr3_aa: CASSQEYGTGGPYTEAFF
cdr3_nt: TGCGCCAGCAGCCAAGAGTATGGGACAGGGGGCCCATACACTGAAGCTTTCTTT

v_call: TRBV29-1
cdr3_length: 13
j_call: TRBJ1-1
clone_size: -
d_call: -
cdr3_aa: CGGSGHLNTEAFF
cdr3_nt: TGCGGCGGATCGGGACATTTGAACACTGAAGCTTTCTTT

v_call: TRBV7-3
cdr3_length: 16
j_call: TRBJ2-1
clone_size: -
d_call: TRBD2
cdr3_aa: CASSLIAGGIGNEQFF
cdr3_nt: TGTGCCAGCAGCCTGATAGCGGGGGGGATAGGGAATGAGCAGTTCTTC

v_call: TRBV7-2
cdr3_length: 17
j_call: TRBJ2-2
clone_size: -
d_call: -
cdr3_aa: CASSLGPPLASDGELFF
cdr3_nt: TGTGCCAGCAGCTTAGGCCCCCCACTAGCTAGCGACGGGGAGCTGTTTTTT

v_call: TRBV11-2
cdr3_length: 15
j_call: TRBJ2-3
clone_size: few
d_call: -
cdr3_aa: CASSLTLAGTDTQYF
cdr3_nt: TGTGCCAGCAGCTTAACTCTAGCAGGGACAGATACGCAGTATTTT

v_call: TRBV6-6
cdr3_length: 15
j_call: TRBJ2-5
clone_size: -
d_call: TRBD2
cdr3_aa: CASSWTSGGGETQYF
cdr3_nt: TGTGCCAGCAGTTGGACTAGCGGGGGGGGGGAGACCCAGTACTTC

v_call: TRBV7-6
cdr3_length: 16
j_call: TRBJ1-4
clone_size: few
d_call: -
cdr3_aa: CASSIRPGSLNEKLFF
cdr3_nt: TGTGCCAGCAGCATAAGGCCGGGCTCCCTTAATGAAAAACTGTTTTTT

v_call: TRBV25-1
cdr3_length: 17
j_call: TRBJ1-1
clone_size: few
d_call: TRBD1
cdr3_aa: CASSEIGTGRGGTEAFF
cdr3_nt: TGTGCCAGCAGTGAAATTGGGACAGGGCGTGGGGGCACTGAAGCTTTCTTT

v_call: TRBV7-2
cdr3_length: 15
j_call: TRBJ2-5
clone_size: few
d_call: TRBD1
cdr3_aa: CASSFAGGPGETQYF
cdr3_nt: TGTGCCAGCAGCTTTGCAGGGGGTCCAGGAGAGACCCAGTACTTC

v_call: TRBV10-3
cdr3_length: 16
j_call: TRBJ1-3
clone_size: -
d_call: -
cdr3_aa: CAISERPTSSGNTIYF
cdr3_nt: TGTGCCATCAGTGAACGCCCCACGAGCTCTGGAAACACCATATATTTT

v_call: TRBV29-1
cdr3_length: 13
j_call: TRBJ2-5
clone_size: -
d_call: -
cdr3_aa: CSVEVRRFGTQYF
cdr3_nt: TGCAGCGTTGAGGTACGGAGGTTTGGGACCCAGTACTTC

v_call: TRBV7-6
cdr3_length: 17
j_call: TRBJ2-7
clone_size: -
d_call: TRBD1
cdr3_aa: CASSLMGAGTGSGEQYF
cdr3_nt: TGTGCCAGCAGCTTAATGGGCGCCGGGACAGGGTCAGGCGAGCAGTACTTC

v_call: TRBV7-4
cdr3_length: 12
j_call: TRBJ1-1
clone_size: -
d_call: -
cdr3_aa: CASSFSGGEAFF
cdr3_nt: TGTGCCAGCAGCTTCTCCGGGGGAGAAGCTTTCTTT

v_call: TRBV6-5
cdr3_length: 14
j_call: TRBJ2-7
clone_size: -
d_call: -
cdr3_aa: CASSYSGPLYEQYF
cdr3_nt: TGTGCCAGCAGTTACTCTGGGCCGCTCTACGAGCAGTACTTC

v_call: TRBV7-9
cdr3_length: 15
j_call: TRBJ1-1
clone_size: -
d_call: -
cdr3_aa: CASSIRLTKNTEAFF
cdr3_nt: TGTGCCAGCAGCATCCGCCTGACCAAGAACACTGAAGCTTTCTTT

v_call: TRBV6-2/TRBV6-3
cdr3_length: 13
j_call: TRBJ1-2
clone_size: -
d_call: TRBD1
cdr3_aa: CASGRAGGYGYTF
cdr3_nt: TGTGCCAGCGGACGGGCAGGGGGCTATGGCTACACCTTC

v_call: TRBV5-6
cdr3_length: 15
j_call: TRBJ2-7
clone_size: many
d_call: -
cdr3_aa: CASSWGPRGTYEQYF
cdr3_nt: TGTGCCAGCAGCTGGGGCCCCCGGGGGACCTACGAGCAGTACTTC

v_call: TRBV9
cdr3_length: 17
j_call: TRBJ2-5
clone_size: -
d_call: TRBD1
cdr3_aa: CASSVTGGGGPRETQYF
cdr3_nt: TGTGCCAGCAGCGTAACAGGGGGCGGAGGGCCCCGGGAGACCCAGTACTTC

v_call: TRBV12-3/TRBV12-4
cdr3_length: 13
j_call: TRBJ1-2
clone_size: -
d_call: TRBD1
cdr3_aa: CASSGDRPGGYTF
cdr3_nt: TGTGCCAGCAGCGGGGACAGACCGGGCGGCTACACCTTC

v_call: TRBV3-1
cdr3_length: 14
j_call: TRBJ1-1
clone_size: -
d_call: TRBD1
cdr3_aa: CASTPDRGNTEAFF
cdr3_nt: TGTGCCAGCACCCCGGACAGGGGGAACACTGAAGCTTTCTTT

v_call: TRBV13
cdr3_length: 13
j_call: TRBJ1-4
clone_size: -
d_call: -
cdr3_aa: CASSLQGEGKLFF
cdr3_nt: TGTGCCAGCAGCTTACAAGGCGAGGGAAAACTGTTTTTT

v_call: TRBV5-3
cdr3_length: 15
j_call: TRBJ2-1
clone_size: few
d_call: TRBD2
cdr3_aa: CASSKGLEGYNEQFF
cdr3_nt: TGTGCCAGCAGCAAAGGACTAGAGGGCTACAATGAGCAGTTCTTC

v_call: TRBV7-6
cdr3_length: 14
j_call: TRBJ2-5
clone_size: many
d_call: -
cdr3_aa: CASSQGPSLETQYF
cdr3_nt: TGTGCCAGCTCCCAGGGACCAAGTCTTGAGACCCAGTACTTC

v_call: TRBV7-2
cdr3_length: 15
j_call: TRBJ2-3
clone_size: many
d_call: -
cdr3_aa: CARVLGTSFTDTQYF
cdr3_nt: TGTGCCAGAGTACTCGGCACAAGCTTCACAGATACGCAGTATTTT

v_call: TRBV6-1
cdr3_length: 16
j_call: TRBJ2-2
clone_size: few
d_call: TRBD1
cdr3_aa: CASSARTGGYTGELFF
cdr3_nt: TGTGCCAGCAGTGCCCGGACAGGGGGCTACACCGGGGAGCTGTTTTTT

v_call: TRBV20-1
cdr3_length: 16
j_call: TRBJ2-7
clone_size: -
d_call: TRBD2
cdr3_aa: CSAREIGLAASYEQYF
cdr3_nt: TGCAGTGCTAGAGAGATTGGGCTAGCGGCTTCCTACGAGCAGTACTTC

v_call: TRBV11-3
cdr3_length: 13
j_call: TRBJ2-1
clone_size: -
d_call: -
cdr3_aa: CASSFHGKAQQFF
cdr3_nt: TGTGCCAGCAGCTTCCACGGAAAGGCCCAGCAGTTCTTC

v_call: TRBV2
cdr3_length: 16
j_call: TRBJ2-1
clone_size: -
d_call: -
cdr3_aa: CASSDGGSRVSNEQFF
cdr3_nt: TGTGCCAGCAGTGACGGGGGTTCTAGGGTAAGCAATGAGCAGTTCTTC

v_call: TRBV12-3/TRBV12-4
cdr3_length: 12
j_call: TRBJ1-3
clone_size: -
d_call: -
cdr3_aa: CASLSSRNTIYF
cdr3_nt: TGTGCCAGCCTCAGCAGTCGAAACACCATATATTTT

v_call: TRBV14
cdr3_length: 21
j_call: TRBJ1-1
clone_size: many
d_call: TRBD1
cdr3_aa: CASSQDRPPPGQGPMNTEAFF
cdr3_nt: TGTGCCAGCAGCCAGGATCGCCCCCCTCCGGGACAGGGACCTATGAACACTGAAGCTTTCTTT

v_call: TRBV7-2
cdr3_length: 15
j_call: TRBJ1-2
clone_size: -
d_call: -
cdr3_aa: CASSLSIGQQYGYTF
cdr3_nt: TGTGCCAGCAGCTTATCTATTGGACAGCAATATGGCTACACCTTC